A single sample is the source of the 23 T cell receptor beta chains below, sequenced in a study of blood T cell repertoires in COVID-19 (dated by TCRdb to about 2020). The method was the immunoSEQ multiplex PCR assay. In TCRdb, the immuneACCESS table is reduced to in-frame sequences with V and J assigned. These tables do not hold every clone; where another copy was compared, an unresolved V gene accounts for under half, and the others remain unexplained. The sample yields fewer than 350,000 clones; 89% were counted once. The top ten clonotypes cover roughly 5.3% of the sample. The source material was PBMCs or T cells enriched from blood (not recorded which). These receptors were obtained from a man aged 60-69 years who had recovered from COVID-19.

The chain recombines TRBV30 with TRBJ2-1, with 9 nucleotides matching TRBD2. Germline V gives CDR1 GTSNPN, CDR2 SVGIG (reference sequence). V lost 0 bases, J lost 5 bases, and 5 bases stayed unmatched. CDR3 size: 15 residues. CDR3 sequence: CAWSVGTSLDNEQFF. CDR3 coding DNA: TGTGCCTGGAGTGTCGGGACTAGCCTCGACAATGAGCAGTTCTTC.

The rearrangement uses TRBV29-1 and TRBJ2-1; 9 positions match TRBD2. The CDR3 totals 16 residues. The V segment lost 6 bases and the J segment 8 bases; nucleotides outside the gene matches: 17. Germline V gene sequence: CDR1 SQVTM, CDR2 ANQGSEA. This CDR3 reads CSVLPGLAPGGDEQFF. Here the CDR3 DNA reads TGCAGCGTCCTTCCGGGACTAGCCCCGGGGGGGGATGAGCAGTTCTTC.

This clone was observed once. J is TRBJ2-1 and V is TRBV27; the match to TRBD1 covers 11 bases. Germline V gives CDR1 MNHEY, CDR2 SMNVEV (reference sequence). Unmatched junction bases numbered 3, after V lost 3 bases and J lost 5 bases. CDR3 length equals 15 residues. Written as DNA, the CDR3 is TGTGCCAGCAGTTTGGGGACAGGGGGACACAATGAGCAGTTCTTC. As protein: CASSLGTGGHNEQFF.

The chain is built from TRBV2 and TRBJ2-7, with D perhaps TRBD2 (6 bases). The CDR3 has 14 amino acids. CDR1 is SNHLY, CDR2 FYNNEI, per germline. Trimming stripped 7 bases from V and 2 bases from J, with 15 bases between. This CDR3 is CASKRERRTYEQYF. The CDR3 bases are TGTGCCAGCAAACGGGAGAGAAGGACCTACGAGCAGTACTTC.

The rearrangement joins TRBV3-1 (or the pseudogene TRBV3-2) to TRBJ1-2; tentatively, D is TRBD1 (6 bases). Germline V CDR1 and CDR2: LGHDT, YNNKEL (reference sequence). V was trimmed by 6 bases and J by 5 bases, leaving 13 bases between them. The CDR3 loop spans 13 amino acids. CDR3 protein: CASRAGALYGYTF. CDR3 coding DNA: TGTGCCAGCAGGGCAGGGGCATTATATGGCTACACCTTC.

In nucleotides, the CDR3 is TGTGCCAGCAGCTTGGAACAGGCCTACCAAGAGACCCAGTACTTC. Its protein product is CASSLEQAYQETQYF. The V gene is TRBV5-5, the J gene TRBJ2-5; D possibly corresponds to TRBD1 (5 bases). This CDR3 comprises 15 residues. The ends were cut back, 0 bases at V and 0 bases at J, with 9 bases in the middle. CDR1 SGHKS and CDR2 YYEKEE come from the germline V gene (reference sequence).

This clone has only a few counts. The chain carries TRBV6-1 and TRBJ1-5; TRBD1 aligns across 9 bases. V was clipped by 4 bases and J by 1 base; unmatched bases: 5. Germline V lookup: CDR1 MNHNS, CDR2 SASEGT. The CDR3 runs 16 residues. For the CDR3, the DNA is TGTGCCAGCAGTGTCGGGACAGGGAACAGCAATCAGCCCCAGCATTTT. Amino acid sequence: CASSVGTGNSNQPQHF.

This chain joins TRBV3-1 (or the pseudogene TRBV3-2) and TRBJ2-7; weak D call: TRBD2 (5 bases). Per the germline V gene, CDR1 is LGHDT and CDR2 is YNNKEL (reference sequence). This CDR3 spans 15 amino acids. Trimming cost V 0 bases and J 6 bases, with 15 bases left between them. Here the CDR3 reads CASSQEVARTSEQYF. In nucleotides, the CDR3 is TGTGCCAGCAGCCAAGAAGTAGCGCGGACCTCCGAGCAGTACTTC.

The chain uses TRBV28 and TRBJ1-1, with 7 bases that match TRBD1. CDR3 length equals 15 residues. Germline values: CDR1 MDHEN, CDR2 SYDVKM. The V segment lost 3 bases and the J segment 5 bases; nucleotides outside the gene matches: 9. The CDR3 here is CASSFHTGVRTEAFF. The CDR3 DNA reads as TGTGCCAGCAGTTTTCATACAGGGGTAAGGACTGAAGCTTTCTTT.

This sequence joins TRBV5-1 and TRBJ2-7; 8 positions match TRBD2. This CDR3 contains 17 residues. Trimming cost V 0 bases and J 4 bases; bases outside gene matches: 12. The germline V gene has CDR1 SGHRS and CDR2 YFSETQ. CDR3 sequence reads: CASSLASVAGSMYEQYF. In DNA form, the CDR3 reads TGCGCCAGCAGCTTGGCATCGGTAGCGGGATCCATGTACGAGCAGTACTTC.

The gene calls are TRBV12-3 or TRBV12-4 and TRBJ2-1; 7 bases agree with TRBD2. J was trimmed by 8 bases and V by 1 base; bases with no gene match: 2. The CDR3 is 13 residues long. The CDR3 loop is CASSLGTSDEQFF. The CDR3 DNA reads TGTGCCAGCAGTTTAGGCACTAGCGATGAGCAGTTCTTC.

The CDR3, as DNA: TGTGCCAGCAGTCTTGACAGGGGGCAAGAGACCCAGTACTTC. Amino acids: CASSLDRGQETQYF. The V call is TRBV28, the J call TRBJ2-5; TRBD1 aligns across 9 bases. The CDR3 length is 14 residues. Germline lookup yields CDR1 MDHEN and CDR2 SYDVKM. The V gene end was trimmed by 5 bases and the J gene end by 2 bases; junction bases not matched to a gene: 3.

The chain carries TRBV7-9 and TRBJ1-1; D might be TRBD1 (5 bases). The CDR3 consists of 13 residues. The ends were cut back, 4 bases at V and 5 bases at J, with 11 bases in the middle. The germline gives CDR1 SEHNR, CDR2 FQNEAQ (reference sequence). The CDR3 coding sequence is TGTGCCAGCAGCTACCGGGAGGGGACTGAAGCTTTCTTT. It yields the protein CASSYREGTEAFF.

CDR3 loop: CAWSGGGHQPQHF. CDR3 DNA: TGTGCCTGGAGTGGTGGCGGTCATCAGCCCCAGCATTTT. The chain recombines TRBV30 with TRBJ1-5; D is undetermined. V was shortened by 1 base and J by 5 bases, with 9 bases between the two germline ends. Germline V gives CDR1 GTSNPN, CDR2 SVGIG (reference sequence). The CDR3 is 13 residues long.

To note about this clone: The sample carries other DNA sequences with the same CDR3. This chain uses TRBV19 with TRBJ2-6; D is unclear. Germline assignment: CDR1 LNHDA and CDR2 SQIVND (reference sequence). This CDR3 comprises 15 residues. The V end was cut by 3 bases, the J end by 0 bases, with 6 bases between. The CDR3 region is CASSIEVSGANVLTF. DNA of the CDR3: TGTGCCAGTAGTATTGAGGTCTCTGGGGCCAACGTCCTGACTTTC. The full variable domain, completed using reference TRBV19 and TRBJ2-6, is DGGITQSPKYLFRKEGQNVTLSCEQNLNHDAMYWYRQDPGQGLRLIYYSQIVNDFQKGDIAEGYSVSREKKESFPLTVTSAQKNPTAFYLCASSIEVSGANVLTFGAGSRLTVL.

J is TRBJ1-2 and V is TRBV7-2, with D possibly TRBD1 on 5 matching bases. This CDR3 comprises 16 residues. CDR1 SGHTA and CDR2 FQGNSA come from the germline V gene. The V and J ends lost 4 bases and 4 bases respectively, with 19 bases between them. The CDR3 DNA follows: TGTGCCAGCAGCTGGGGCCGCAGGACGCTTGCCTATGGCTACACCTTC. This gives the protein CASSWGRRTLAYGYTF.

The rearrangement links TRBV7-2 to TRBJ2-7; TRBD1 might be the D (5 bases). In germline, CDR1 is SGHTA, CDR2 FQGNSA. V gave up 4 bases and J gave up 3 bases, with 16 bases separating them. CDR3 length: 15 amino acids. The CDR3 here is CASSSPDRGRYEQYF. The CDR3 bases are TGTGCCAGCAGCTCGCCCGACAGAGGACGCTACGAGCAGTACTTC.

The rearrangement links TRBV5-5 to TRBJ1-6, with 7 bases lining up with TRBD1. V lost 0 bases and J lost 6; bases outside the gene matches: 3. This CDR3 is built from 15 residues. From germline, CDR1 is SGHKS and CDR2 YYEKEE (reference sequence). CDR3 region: CASSLEGQINSPLHF. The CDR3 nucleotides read TGTGCCAGCAGCTTGGAGGGACAGATTAATTCACCCCTCCACTTT.

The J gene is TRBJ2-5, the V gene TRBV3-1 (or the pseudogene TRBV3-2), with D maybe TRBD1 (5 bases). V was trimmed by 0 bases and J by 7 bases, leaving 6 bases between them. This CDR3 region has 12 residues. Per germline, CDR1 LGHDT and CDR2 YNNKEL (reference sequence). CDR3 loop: CASSQDQGTQYF. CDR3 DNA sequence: TGTGCCAGCAGCCAAGACCAGGGGACCCAGTACTTC.

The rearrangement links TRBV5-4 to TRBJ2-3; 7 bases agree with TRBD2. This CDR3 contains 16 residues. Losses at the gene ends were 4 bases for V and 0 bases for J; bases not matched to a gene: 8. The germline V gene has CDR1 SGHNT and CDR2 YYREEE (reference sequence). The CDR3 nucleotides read TGTGCCAGCAGCCCTCCTTTTAGCGGGAGCACAGATACGCAGTATTTT. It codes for CASSPPFSGSTDTQYF.

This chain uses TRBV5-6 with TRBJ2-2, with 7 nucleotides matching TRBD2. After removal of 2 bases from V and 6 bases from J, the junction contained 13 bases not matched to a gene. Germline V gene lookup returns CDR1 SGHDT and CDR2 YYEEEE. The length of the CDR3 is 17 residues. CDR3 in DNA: TGTGCCAGCAGCTTTGATCGACTAGCAGCCAAGGCCGGGGAGCTGTTTTTT. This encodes CASSFDRLAAKAGELFF.

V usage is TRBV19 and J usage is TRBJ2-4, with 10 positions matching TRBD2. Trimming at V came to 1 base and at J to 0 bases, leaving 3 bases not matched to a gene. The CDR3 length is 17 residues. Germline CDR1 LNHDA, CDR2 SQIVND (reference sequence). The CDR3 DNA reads TGTGCCAGTAGTATAGCAGCGGGAGGGGTAGCCAAAAACATTCAGTACTTC. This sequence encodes CASSIAAGGVAKNIQYF. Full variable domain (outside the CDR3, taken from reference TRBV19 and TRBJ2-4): DGGITQSPKYLFRKEGQNVTLSCEQNLNHDAMYWYRQDPGQGLRLIYYSQIVNDFQKGDIAEGYSVSREKKESFPLTVTSAQKNPTAFYLCASSIAAGGVAKNIQYFGAGTRLSVL.

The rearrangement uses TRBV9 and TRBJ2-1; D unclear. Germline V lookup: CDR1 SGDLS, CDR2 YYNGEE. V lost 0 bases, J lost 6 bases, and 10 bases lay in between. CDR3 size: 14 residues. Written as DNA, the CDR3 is TGTGCCAGCAGCGTAGAAGTCAACGGCAATGAGCAGTTCTTC. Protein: CASSVEVNGNEQFF.